This is a list of T cell receptor beta chains from one sample in a study of Graves' ophthalmopathy and Graves' hyperthyroidism. TCRdb processed the multiplex PCR reads anew with MiXCR; each CDR3 protein has one entry. The table lists over a million distinct CDR3 sequences, about two fifths of them singletons. Material: peripheral blood or thyroid tissue (not recorded which). The source is an adult man with Graves' hyperthyroidism. The CDR3 runs from the conserved cysteine through the conserved F or W. The D gene is left open where the match is weak. The size entry is marked missing in some rows and otherwise reads once, few, many or a size class.

TRBV2	NA	NA	TRBJ2-7	15	CASSLRAPSSYEQYF	TGTGCCAGCAGTCTCAGGGCCCCGAGCTCCTACGAGCAGTACTTC
TRBV20-1	NA	NA	TRBJ2-5	17	CSAREEKPGAPAETQYF	TGCAGTGCTAGAGAGGAAAAGCCGGGAGCCCCAGCAGAGACCCAGTACTTC
TRBV20-1	TRBD1	NA	TRBJ1-2	13	CSPGDRGNYGYTF	TGCAGTCCCGGGGACAGGGGAAACTATGGCTACACCTTC
TRBV25-1	NA	many	TRBJ1-2	12	CASSEGSGGYTF	TGTGCCAGCAGTGAAGGGTCGGGTGGCTACACCTTC
TRBV29-1	TRBD1	NA	TRBJ1-6	17	CSVESRRQSGTGLALHF	TGCAGCGTTGAATCGCGGCGACAGTCCGGGACAGGGTTGGCCCTCCACTTT
TRBV7-3	NA	NA	TRBJ1-2	14	CASSLAGGVRGYTF	TGTGCCAGCAGCTTAGCCGGGGGGGTGAGAGGCTACACCTTC
TRBV7-2	TRBD1	NA	TRBJ1-2	18	CASSKAIVTGQGSYGYTF	TGTGCCAGCAGCAAAGCAATCGTCACAGGACAGGGGAGCTATGGCTACACCTTC
TRBV27	TRBD2	NA	TRBJ2-7	15	CASSLYGGENYEQYF	TGTGCCAGCAGTTTATATGGGGGGGAGAACTACGAGCAGTACTTC
TRBV20-1	TRBD2	NA	TRBJ2-5	14	CSVAGLADQETQYF	TGCAGTGTCGCGGGACTAGCGGACCAAGAGACCCAGTACTTC
TRBV9	TRBD2	few	TRBJ2-2	15	CASSVDVTSAGELFF	TGTGCCAGCAGCGTAGATGTGACTAGCGCCGGGGAGCTGTTTTTT
TRBV5-1	NA	many	TRBJ2-7	14	CASGVDPLSYEQYF	TGCGCCAGCGGCGTGGATCCGCTCTCCTACGAGCAGTACTTC
TRBV7-9	NA	few	TRBJ2-7	13	CASSPGHWNEQYF	TGTGCCAGCAGTCCGGGACATTGGAACGAGCAGTACTTC
TRBV29-1	NA	few	TRBJ2-3	14	CSVEGRASTDTQYF	TGCAGCGTTGAGGGGCGGGCAAGCACAGATACGCAGTATTTT
TRBV29-1	NA	many	TRBJ2-5	10	CSVGYETQYF	TGCAGCGTTGGGTATGAGACCCAGTACTTC
TRBV29-1	NA	NA	TRBJ2-7	14	CSVVVSGEVDEQYF	TGCAGCGTTGTGGTTTCAGGGGAGGTAGACGAGCAGTACTTC
TRBV7-9	NA	many	TRBJ2-7	15	CASSLWDVADYEQYF	TGTGCCAGCAGCTTATGGGACGTGGCAGACTACGAGCAGTACTTC
TRBV11-2	TRBD1	few	TRBJ1-2	14	CASSEIRDREFDTF	TGTGCCAGCAGCGAAATCCGGGACAGGGAGTTTGACACCTTC
TRBV7-6	TRBD1	many	TRBJ1-4	14	CASSPQGALEKLFF	TGTGCCAGCAGCCCACAGGGGGCGCTTGAAAAACTGTTTTTT
TRBV12-5	NA	many	TRBJ1-2	12	CASAYLDYGYTF	TGTGCTAGTGCCTACTTGGATTATGGCTACACCTTC
TRBV27	NA	NA	TRBJ1-5	13	CASSLSRIQPQHF	TGTGCCAGCAGTTTATCACGGATTCAGCCCCAGCATTTT
TRBV2	TRBD1	many	TRBJ2-5	15	CASSGTGGDRETQYF	TGTGCCAGCAGTGGGACAGGGGGTGATCGAGAGACCCAGTACTTC
TRBV6-5	NA	few	TRBJ2-7	13	CASIGAGSYEQYF	TGTGCCAGCATCGGGGCTGGGTCCTACGAGCAGTACTTC
TRBV27	TRBD1	NA	TRBJ1-2	16	CASSLSPQTGNYGYTF	TGTGCCAGCAGTTTATCGCCGCAGACAGGGAACTATGGCTACACCTTC
TRBV4-1	NA	few	TRBJ2-7	16	CASSQDTGQLSYEQYF	TGCGCCAGCAGCCAAGATACGGGCCAGCTAAGCTACGAGCAGTACTTC
TRBV29-1	NA	NA	TRBJ2-5	12	CSVAHAQETQYF	TGCAGCGTTGCCCACGCACAAGAGACCCAGTACTTC
TRBV7-2	NA	many	TRBJ2-7	11	CAGRITNEQYF	TGTGCCGGCAGAATTACAAACGAGCAGTACTTC
TRBV12-3/TRBV12-4	NA	many	TRBJ2-6	15	CASSFTPPGANVLTF	TGTGCCAGCAGTTTTACTCCACCTGGGGCCAACGTCCTGACTTTC
TRBV4-3	TRBD2	NA	TRBJ2-7	18	CASSHQKPGTSETYEQYF	TGCGCCAGCAGCCATCAAAAACCCGGGACTAGCGAAACCTACGAGCAGTACTTC
TRBV15	NA	many	TRBJ2-5	13	CATSRDLMETQYF	TGTGCCACCAGCAGAGATCTAATGGAGACCCAGTACTTC
TRBV10-3	NA	NA	TRBJ2-3	13	CAISEILADTQYF	TGTGCCATCAGTGAGATTTTAGCAGATACGCAGTATTTT
TRBV2	NA	NA	TRBJ1-5	13	CASTTGFGQPQHF	TGTGCCAGCACCACAGGGTTCGGTCAGCCCCAGCATTTT
TRBV15	NA	many	TRBJ1-5	14	CATDAYPSNQPQHF	TGTGCCACCGATGCGTATCCAAGCAATCAGCCCCAGCATTTT
TRBV9	NA	NA	TRBJ1-2	17	CASSEPGTRWFLYGYTF	TGTGCCAGCAGCGAACCCGGGACACGGTGGTTCCTCTATGGCTACACCTTC
TRBV6-5	NA	many	TRBJ2-5	12	CASSEVEVTQYF	TGTGCCAGCAGTGAAGTGGAGGTGACCCAGTACTTC
TRBV12-3/TRBV12-4	NA	once	TRBJ1-5	14	CAISEEIGQETQHF	TGTGCCATCAGTGAGGAGATCGGACAAGAGACCCAGCATTTT
TRBV5-4	NA	NA	TRBJ1-3	13	CASSLGQRNTIYF	TGTGCCAGCAGCTTGGGACAGAGAAACACCATATATTTT
TRBV4-3	NA	many	TRBJ1-1	14	CASSQDLGGTEAFF	TGCGCCAGCAGCCAAGATCTAGGGGGAACTGAAGCTTTCTTT
TRBV29-1	NA	many	TRBJ2-2	15	CSVVTGTANTGELFF	TGCAGCGTTGTAACCGGGACCGCGAACACCGGGGAGCTGTTTTTT
TRBV25-1	NA	NA	TRBJ2-2	17	CASSHPRRGGLTGELFF	TGTGCCAGCAGCCACCCCAGAAGGGGGGGCCTGACCGGGGAGCTGTTTTTT